A selection of T cell receptor beta chains follows, all from one sample in a study of preoperative IRX-2 immunotherapy in early breast cancer. Assay used: immunoSEQ multiplex PCR; TCRdb lists only in-frame clones, some missing. The sample includes fewer than 25,000 clones, around nine tenths of them seen just once. Sequencing used tumor tissue, obtained after IRX-2 immunotherapy. Every receptor here comes from a human donor with breast cancer. CDR3s include the opening cysteine and the closing phenylalanine or tryptophan. Each record gives: J gene, clone size, D gene, V gene, CDR3 DNA, CDR3 protein. A D gene is named only where the DNA matches it firmly. The size field is filled for only some rows; it gives once, few, many or a size class.

J: TRBJ1-6
size: NA
D: TRBD1
V: TRBV11-2
DNA: TGTGCCAGCAGTCCGGGACAGGTGAATTCACCCCTCCACTTT
CDR3: CASSPGQVNSPLHF

J: TRBJ2-1
size: NA
D: TRBD2
V: TRBV15
DNA: TGTGCCACCAGCAGAGGGGCGGGGGGGCGATCCAATGAGCAGTTCTTC
CDR3: CATSRGAGGRSNEQFF

J: TRBJ1-2
size: NA
D: TRBD1
V: TRBV6-5
DNA: TGTGCCAGCAGATACTTGACAGGGGATGGCTACACCTTC
CDR3: CASRYLTGDGYTF

J: TRBJ2-2
size: NA
D: TRBD2
V: TRBV18
DNA: TGTGCCAGCTCACCACACTTTGCGGGGGACACCGGGGAGCTGTTTTTT
CDR3: CASSPHFAGDTGELFF

J: TRBJ1-5
size: NA
D: NA
V: TRBV28
DNA: TGTGCCAGCAGCTTAAATCAGCCCCAGCATTTT
CDR3: CASSLNQPQHF

J: TRBJ2-1
size: few
D: NA
V: TRBV7-8
DNA: TGTGCCAGCAGCTTAGTTGACTTCCGCAATCCGTGGGATGAGCAGTTCTTC
CDR3: CASSLVDFRNPWDEQFF

J: TRBJ2-7
size: NA
D: NA
V: TRBV7-2
DNA: TGTGCCAGCAGCTTAGTTCAGGGATCCTACGAGCAGTACTTC
CDR3: CASSLVQGSYEQYF

J: TRBJ1-4
size: NA
D: NA
V: TRBV25-1
DNA: TGTGCCAGCAGAGACAGCCTAATGTTTAATGAAAAACTGTTTTTT
CDR3: CASRDSLMFNEKLFF

J: TRBJ2-2
size: NA
D: TRBD2
V: TRBV5-6
DNA: TGTGCCAGCAGCTTGACTAGCGGGGGGTTCAACACCGGGGAGCTGTTTTTT
CDR3: CASSLTSGGFNTGELFF

J: TRBJ2-3
size: NA
D: NA
V: TRBV7-3
DNA: TGTGCCAGCAGCTTAAATAGCGGCTCTAGCACAGATACGCAGTATTTT
CDR3: CASSLNSGSSTDTQYF

J: TRBJ1-4
size: NA
D: TRBD1
V: TRBV5-4
DNA: TGTGCCAGCAGGCGACAGGGAGGTAGTGAAAAACTGTTTTTT
CDR3: CASRRQGGSEKLFF

J: TRBJ2-1
size: NA
D: TRBD2
V: TRBV11-3
DNA: TGTGCCAGCAGCTTACACCCACTAGCGGGGGGGCGTGATGAGCAGTTCTTC
CDR3: CASSLHPLAGGRDEQFF

J: TRBJ2-7
size: few
D: TRBD1
V: TRBV19
DNA: TGTGCCAGTAAGTCCCTGGGACAGGGGGACACATCCTACGAGCAGTACTTC
CDR3: CASKSLGQGDTSYEQYF

J: TRBJ1-1
size: NA
D: NA
V: TRBV5-6
DNA: TGTGCCAGCAGCTTGAGGCTCGGGTTTCGGACTGAAGCTTTCTTT
CDR3: CASSLRLGFRTEAFF

J: TRBJ1-3
size: NA
D: TRBD1
V: TRBV19
DNA: TGTGCCAGTACCCCGACAGGGCTCTCTGGAAACACCATATATTTT
CDR3: CASTPTGLSGNTIYF

J: TRBJ2-2
size: NA
D: TRBD1
V: TRBV6-5
DNA: TGTGCCAGCAGTGCCTCGACAGGGAACCCCGGGGAGCTGTTTTTT
CDR3: CASSASTGNPGELFF

J: TRBJ2-5
size: NA
D: NA
V: TRBV19
DNA: TGTGCCAGTAGTATATGGGGAGAGACCCAGTACTTC
CDR3: CASSIWGETQYF

J: TRBJ1-1
size: NA
D: NA
V: TRBV11-3
DNA: TGTGCCAGCAGCAAATATGGAGAAACTGAAGCTTTCTTT
CDR3: CASSKYGETEAFF

J: TRBJ2-5
size: NA
D: TRBD2
V: TRBV5-4
DNA: TGTGCCAGTAAACGTAGCGGGGGACCGCAAGAGACCCAGTACTTC
CDR3: CASKRSGGPQETQYF

J: TRBJ1-2
size: NA
D: NA
V: TRBV11-2
DNA: TGTGCCAGCAGCTTAGATCTTGGCCTCCCTGGGGGCTACACCTTC
CDR3: CASSLDLGLPGGYTF

J: TRBJ1-1
size: NA
D: TRBD1
V: TRBV11-3
DNA: TGTGCCAGCAGCGGCCGACAGGGGAGAGGCACTGAAGCTTTCTTT
CDR3: CASSGRQGRGTEAFF

J: TRBJ1-2
size: NA
D: NA
V: TRBV9
DNA: TGTGCCAGCAGCTCCTCGGACAGCCTAACTAACTATGGCTACACCTTC
CDR3: CASSSSDSLTNYGYTF

J: TRBJ2-2
size: few
D: NA
V: TRBV18
DNA: TGTGCCAGCTCACCACAGCCCCAGAAGGCTGCCGGGGAGCTGTTTTTT
CDR3: CASSPQPQKAAGELFF

J: TRBJ2-3
size: few
D: NA
V: TRBV9
DNA: TGTGCCAGCAGCGCTACGACTCATAGCACAGATACGCAGTATTTT
CDR3: CASSATTHSTDTQYF

J: TRBJ1-1
size: NA
D: TRBD1
V: TRBV7-9
DNA: TGTGCCAGCAGCTCCAGGGGGGGGGTGAGCACTGAAGCTTTCTTT
CDR3: CASSSRGGVSTEAFF

J: TRBJ1-5
size: NA
D: TRBD1
V: TRBV7-9
DNA: TGTGCCAGCAGCGCGACAGGGAATAGCAATCAGCCCCAGCATTTT
CDR3: CASSATGNSNQPQHF

J: TRBJ1-4
size: NA
D: NA
V: TRBV27
DNA: TGTGCCAGCAGTTTTAAGGGAGCAACTAATGAAAAACTGTTTTTT
CDR3: CASSFKGATNEKLFF

J: TRBJ2-1
size: NA
D: TRBD2
V: TRBV5-6
DNA: TGTGCCAGCAATACCTGGGACTACTCCTACAATGAGCAGTTCTTC
CDR3: CASNTWDYSYNEQFF

J: TRBJ2-5
size: few
D: TRBD2
V: TRBV7-9
DNA: TGTGCCAGCAACCCGGGACTAGCGGGACAAGAGACCCAGTACTTC
CDR3: CASNPGLAGQETQYF

J: TRBJ1-1
size: NA
D: TRBD1
V: TRBV6-5
DNA: TGTGCCAGCAGACTACAACAGGGGGCCACTGAAGCTTTCTTT
CDR3: CASRLQQGATEAFF

J: TRBJ1-6
size: NA
D: NA
V: TRBV27
DNA: TGTGCCAGCAGACAAGATAGGGGTTTCAGTTCACCCCTCCACTTT
CDR3: CASRQDRGFSSPLHF

J: TRBJ1-2
size: NA
D: TRBD1
V: TRBV5-1
DNA: TGCGCCAGCAGGAAGGGGACAGGGGTCAACTATGGCTACACCTTC
CDR3: CASRKGTGVNYGYTF

J: TRBJ2-5
size: NA
D: TRBD1
V: TRBV5-1
DNA: TGCGCCAGCAGCTTGGTCGGGACAGTCCGAGAGACCCAGTACTTC
CDR3: CASSLVGTVRETQYF

J: TRBJ1-3
size: once
D: NA
V: TRBV5-1
DNA: TGCGCCAGCAGCAGCGGCCCAAGCTCTGGAAACACCATATATTTT
CDR3: CASSSGPSSGNTIYF

J: TRBJ2-3
size: NA
D: TRBD1
V: TRBV5-6
DNA: TGTGCCAGCAGCTTTCCGGGACAGGGGGGAAACACAGATACGCAGTATTTT
CDR3: CASSFPGQGGNTDTQYF

J: TRBJ2-1
size: NA
D: NA
V: TRBV11-3
DNA: TGTGCCAGCAGCCCCTCGTTGATGGGGGGAACCTACAATGAGCAGTTCTTC
CDR3: CASSPSLMGGTYNEQFF

J: TRBJ1-5
size: NA
D: NA
V: TRBV27
DNA: TGTGCCAGCAGAAGGGGTGGGCAGACAAATCAGCCCCAGCATTTT
CDR3: CASRRGGQTNQPQHF

J: TRBJ1-1
size: NA
D: NA
V: TRBV7-9
DNA: TGTGCCAGCAGTTTACCCCCGGATTCAAAAGCTTTCTTT
CDR3: CASSLPPDSKAFF